The rows below give T cell receptor beta chains drawn from one sample of a study of T cell changes during pregnancy in multiple sclerosis. Sequenced by immunoSEQ multiplex PCR; TCRdb stores in-frame clones only, minus some. This table has more than 40,000 clones, around 94% appearing once. Specimen: CD4+ T cells from peripheral blood mononuclear cells, collected in the second trimester of pregnancy. The receptors here all came from a female donor with multiple sclerosis, enrolled in a pregnancy study. The CDR3 runs from the conserved cysteine through the conserved F or W. The D gene is left open where the match is weak. Clone sizes are given selectively: once, few, many, or a class where the clone is expanded.

once TRBJ2-4 TRBD2 TRBV5-1 CASSLRLAGVRAKNIQYF TGCGCCAGCAGCTTGAGGCTAGCGGGGGTGCGAGCCAAAAACATTCAGTACTTC
many TRBJ1-5 TRBD1 TRBV7-9 CASSLATGGQPQHF TGTGCCAGCAGCTTAGCGACAGGGGGGCAGCCCCAGCATTTT
NA TRBJ1-1 NA TRBV2 CASSEAGRPEAFF TGTGCCAGCAGTGAAGCAGGGAGGCCTGAAGCTTTCTTT
NA TRBJ2-2 NA TRBV6-5 CASKQGPGELFF TGTGCCAGCAAGCAGGGCCCCGGGGAGCTGTTTTTT
NA TRBJ2-7 NA TRBV5-4 CASSLTVSSYEQYF TGTGCCAGCAGCTTAACAGTGAGCTCCTACGAGCAGTACTTC
once TRBJ1-5 TRBD1 TRBV6-6 CASSPGQGVDQPQHF TGTGCCAGCAGCCCGGGACAGGGGGTGGATCAGCCCCAGCATTTT
NA TRBJ1-3 TRBD1 TRBV9 CASSAGLGQPSGNTIYF TGTGCCAGCAGCGCGGGTCTGGGACAGCCCTCTGGAAACACCATATATTTT
NA TRBJ2-7 TRBD2 TRBV11-2 CASSHEVAGTYEQYF TGTGCCAGCAGCCACGAGGTAGCGGGGACCTACGAGCAGTACTTC
NA TRBJ1-2 NA TRBV15 CATSTPQAPYGYTF TGTGCCACCAGCACCCCACAGGCTCCCTATGGCTACACCTTC
NA TRBJ1-2 NA TRBV30 CAWTDITGYTF TGTGCCTGGACGGACATCACTGGCTACACCTTC
once TRBJ1-4 NA TRBV4-2 CASSQESPGKGEKLFF TGTGCCAGCAGCCAAGAATCGCCGGGGAAGGGTGAAAAACTGTTTTTT
NA TRBJ1-1 NA TRBV6-5 CASGAGLGAFF TGTGCCAGCGGAGCAGGGTTAGGTGCTTTCTTT
NA TRBJ1-1 TRBD1 TRBV18 CASSPGLLKGAGTEAFF TGTGCCAGCTCACCGGGGCTCTTAAAGGGGGCCGGGACTGAAGCTTTCTTT
NA TRBJ2-5 TRBD2 TRBV27 CASSPTRLAGGLQETQYF TGTGCCAGCAGTCCAACCCGACTAGCGGGGGGCCTCCAAGAGACCCAGTACTTC
NA TRBJ2-7 TRBD1 TRBV7-2 CASSLGGTGVYEQYF TGTGCCAGCAGCTTAGGAGGGACAGGGGTCTACGAGCAGTACTTC
NA TRBJ1-5 NA TRBV2 CASSEDRVQPQHF TGTGCCAGCAGTGAAGACAGGGTACAGCCCCAGCATTTT
NA TRBJ1-1 TRBD1 TRBV27 CATRFSGQVNTEAFF TGTGCCACCCGATTCTCGGGACAGGTGAACACTGAAGCTTTCTTT
NA TRBJ1-1 NA TRBV5-1 CASSPTPTDTEAFF TGCGCCAGCAGCCCAACCCCGACAGACACTGAAGCTTTCTTT
NA TRBJ1-6 NA TRBV4-1 CASSQILMVRQVHNSPLHF TGCGCCAGCAGCCAAATCCTTATGGTCCGACAGGTCCATAATTCACCCCTCCACTTT
NA TRBJ2-3 NA TRBV18 CASSRASGTNTDTQYF TGTGCCAGCTCGCGGGCGAGCGGAACGAACACAGATACGCAGTATTTT
NA TRBJ2-7 TRBD1 TRBV6-6 CASSLAGGYEQYF TGTGCCAGCAGTTTGGCAGGGGGCTACGAGCAGTACTTC
NA TRBJ1-4 TRBD1 TRBV2 CASRAGGGVLFF TGTGCCAGCAGAGCAGGGGGCGGCGTACTGTTTTTT
NA TRBJ1-2 NA TRBV6-5 CASKEASHNYGYTF TGTGCCAGTAAGGAGGCATCCCATAACTATGGCTACACCTTC
NA TRBJ1-4 TRBD1 TRBV7-9 CASSSHRGLVEKLFF TGTGCCAGCAGCTCCCACAGGGGCCTGGTAGAAAAACTGTTTTTT
NA TRBJ1-1 TRBD1 TRBV19 CASSWGQGVNTEAFF TGTGCCAGTAGTTGGGGGCAGGGGGTCAACACTGAAGCTTTCTTT
NA TRBJ1-5 NA TRBV4-1 CASSQESPRAEGSNQPQHF TGCGCCAGCAGCCAAGAATCCCCCAGGGCGGAGGGGAGCAATCAGCCCCAGCATTTT
NA TRBJ1-5 NA TRBV23-1 CASSQPANPQRTDRPNQPQHF TGCGCCAGCAGTCAACCTGCTAATCCACAAAGGACCGACAGACCCAATCAGCCCCAGCATTTT
NA TRBJ2-3 TRBD2 TRBV10-3 CAISDGTSGGARDTQYF TGTGCCATCAGTGACGGGACTAGCGGGGGGGCCCGGGATACGCAGTATTTT
NA TRBJ1-1 NA TRBV29-1 CSVDHGGNTEAFF TGCAGCGTTGACCACGGGGGGAACACTGAAGCTTTCTTT
NA TRBJ2-7 TRBD2 TRBV11-2 CASSLRLAAEQYF TGTGCCAGCAGCCTCAGACTAGCTGCCGAGCAGTACTTC
NA TRBJ1-1 NA TRBV6-5 CASSYRTTGEAFF TGTGCCAGCAGTTACCGCACGACAGGTGAAGCTTTCTTT
NA TRBJ1-2 TRBD1 TRBV19 CASSKIRDSRTYGYTF TGTGCCAGTAGTAAGATCCGGGACAGCAGAACTTATGGCTACACCTTC
NA TRBJ1-2 NA TRBV4-3 CASSQDTGYNYGYTF TGCGCCAGCAGCCAGGATACAGGCTATAACTATGGCTACACCTTC
NA TRBJ1-3 NA TRBV5-5 CASSLVHRGLGNTIYF TGTGCCAGCAGCTTGGTTCATCGGGGTCTGGGAAACACCATATATTTT
NA TRBJ1-1 TRBD1 TRBV29-1 CSVAYRGGNTEAFF TGCAGCGTTGCCTACAGGGGTGGGAACACTGAAGCTTTCTTT
NA TRBJ1-4 TRBD1 TRBV9 CASSVAGGQLNEKLFF TGTGCCAGCAGCGTAGCCGGGGGACAGCTTAATGAAAAACTGTTTTTT
NA TRBJ2-1 TRBD2 TRBV19 CASSTHSLAGLSYNEQFF TGTGCCAGTAGTACCCACTCCCTAGCGGGGCTCTCCTACAATGAGCAGTTCTTC
NA TRBJ1-1 NA TRBV6-5 CASSYRGGGTEAFF TGTGCCAGCAGTTACCGGGGGGGTGGCACTGAAGCTTTCTTT
NA TRBJ1-6 NA TRBV9 CASSVGAGHSPLHF TGTGCCAGCAGCGTAGGGGCAGGGCATTCACCCCTCCACTTT
NA TRBJ2-3 NA TRBV5-3 CARSSCTDTQYF TGTGCCAGAAGCTCTTGCACAGATACGCAGTATTTT
NA TRBJ1-1 NA TRBV29-1 CSVGRINRDTEAFF TGCAGCGTCGGTCGGATAAATCGGGACACTGAAGCTTTCTTT
NA TRBJ1-2 NA TRBV19 CASRRISGNYGYTF TGTGCCAGTAGGAGAATATCAGGGAACTATGGCTACACCTTC
NA TRBJ2-7 TRBD1 TRBV6-6 CASSPRDRSSYEQYF TGTGCCAGCAGTCCTCGGGACAGGAGCTCCTACGAGCAGTACTTC
NA TRBJ1-5 TRBD1 TRBV2 CASKFDRGNQPQHF TGTGCCAGCAAGTTCGACAGGGGCAATCAGCCCCAGCATTTT
NA TRBJ2-2 TRBD2 TRBV10-3 CATTGGGGWGTGELFF TGTGCCACAACCGGGGGGGGCGGTTGGGGCACCGGGGAGCTGTTTTTT
NA TRBJ2-1 TRBD1 TRBV5-1 CASSLANTGVGSSGNEQFF TGCGCCAGCAGCTTGGCAAATACAGGGGTTGGGTCTTCGGGCAATGAGCAGTTCTTC
NA TRBJ2-2 NA TRBV9 CASSVDSYTGELFF TGTGCCAGCAGCGTAGACAGCTACACCGGGGAGCTGTTTTTT
NA TRBJ2-1 TRBD1 TRBV5-6 CASMGQYFSYNEQFF TGTGCCAGCATGGGACAGTACTTCTCCTACAATGAGCAGTTCTTC